Here is one TCR beta chain with its context. This clonotype was counted ten times or more. Its binding antigen is unknown. There are no base qualities to consult, and no much larger clone falls within one base. The reads were generated on an Illumina HiSeq 2500. Quantitative 5'-RACE with molecular barcodes was the method used to prepare the TCR beta libraries. As for the original processing: To identify disease-linked TCR variants, a new computational method was used, one built on a probabilistic model of VDJ rearrangement. The raw public reads went through TCRdb reprocessing: fastp at Q25, MiXCR clone calling, in-frame beta chains kept. Rows with a matching CDR3 protein are joined into one entry that keeps the most common DNA and genes. The V and J calls and clone size come from TCRdb's table, not from the authors' own analysis. Within this sample are roughly 35,000 distinct CDR3 sequences, with about 11% of them counted one time only. Around 21% of the sample lies in the top ten.

These data belong to a study of CD8 T cells in ankylosing spondylitis (dated by TCRdb to 2016 to 2017). Concerning the study at large: T cell receptor beta repertoires were profiled in healthy donors and ankylosing spondylitis patients so that disease-linked TCR variants could be found. The whole study cohort included 90 to 120 healthy donors and roughly 24 ankylosing spondylitis patients. Samples of peripheral blood were taken, and for ankylosing spondylitis patients, synovial fluid was collected as well.

Synovial fluid samples and blood samples obtained from the same ankylosing spondylitis patients were matched. Here is what the overall study found, with its caveats: A CD8+ phenotype was shown by the disease-linked clones, which were found at relatively low frequencies in peripheral blood. Some TCR beta motif variants had previously been reported in synovial fluid and blood of reactive arthritis patients, which suggested common disease-initiation mechanisms. Significant enrichment of the disease-linked clones was reported in matched synovial fluid samples from ankylosing spondylitis patients. A TCR beta motif of several highly homologous amino acid variants appeared characteristic of blood from ankylosing spondylitis patients.

The sequencing input was synovial fluid, either unsorted or a sorted T cell fraction (not recorded which). The TCR originated in a male donor with ankylosing spondylitis.

The CDR3 corresponds to CASRLGDMGTDTQYF. The DNA sequence reads TGTGCCAGCAGACTCGGAGATATGGGCACAGATACGCAGTATTTT. The rearranged segments are TRBV28 and TRBJ2-3; there is no confident call for the D gene. Including the terminal cysteine and phenylalanine, the CDR3 comprises 15 residues. Kept here is only the CDR3 DNA, which spans 45 bases and is read in frame from base 1. V and J are truncated by 6 bases and 1 base respectively, leaving an intervening sequence of 14 bases. Sequences MDHEN (CDR1) and SYDVKM (CDR2) are obtained from the germline V gene.